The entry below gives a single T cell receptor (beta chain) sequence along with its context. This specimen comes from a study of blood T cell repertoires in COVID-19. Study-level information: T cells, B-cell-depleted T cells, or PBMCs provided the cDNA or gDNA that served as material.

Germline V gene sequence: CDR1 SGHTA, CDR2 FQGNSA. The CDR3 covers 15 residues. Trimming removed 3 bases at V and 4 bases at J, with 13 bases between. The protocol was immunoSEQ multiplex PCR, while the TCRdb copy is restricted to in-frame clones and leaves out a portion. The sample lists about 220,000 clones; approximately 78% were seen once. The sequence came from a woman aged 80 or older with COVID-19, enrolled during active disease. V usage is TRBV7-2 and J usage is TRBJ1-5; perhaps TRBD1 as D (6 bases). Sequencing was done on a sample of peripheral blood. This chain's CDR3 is CASSLIEGGNQPQHF. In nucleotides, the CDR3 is TGTGCCAGCAGCTTGATTGAGGGGGGGAATCAGCCCCAGCATTTT.